The clone carrying this TCR beta chain was detected a few times. The antigen remains unidentified. CDR1 is SGHTA, CDR2 FQGTGA, per germline. The CDR3 loop spans 15 amino acids. This entry is derived from a study of blood T cells in healthy people across ages. General observations from the study: It was found that TCR beta diversity correlated strongly with the percentage of naive T cells.

Then a second PCR, running roughly 7 to 11 cycles, was carried out with a sample-barcoded 5' primer and a J-beta primer mix. Each CDR3 protein gets one entry after TCRdb re-called the 5' RACE reads with MiXCR. Of about 970,000 distinct CDR3 sequences listed, around 54% are singletons. The sequenced material came from blood. This chain uses TRBV7-3 with TRBJ2-5; TRBD1 agrees at 10 bases. The closer fit of TRBJ2-7 to the DNA end suggests the J call may be wrong. The sequence came from a woman aged 60-75 years in good health. The chain's CDR3 is CASSLTRTGGNEQYF. As DNA, the CDR3 is TGTGCCAGCAGCTTAACCAGGACAGGGGGGAACGAGCAGTACTTC.